The rows below give T cell receptor beta chains drawn from one sample of a study of blood T cells in healthy people across ages. From the 5' RACE reads, TCRdb called clonotypes with MiXCR, one entry per CDR3 protein. This sample carries approximately 780,000 distinct CDR3 sequences, around a quarter of them seen once, and the ten largest clones take 2.5% to 3.5%. This sample was shared with a second study, whose subject was T cells of mothers and their children.

What was sequenced was blood. These receptors were collected from a boy between 10 and 17 years old in good health. CDR3s leave out the opening cysteine and the closing phenylalanine or tryptophan.

TRBV7-3,TRBJ2-2,ASSSVLADTGELF
TRBV2,TRBJ1-4,ASRMMGGSNEKLF
TRBV7-2,TRBJ1-5,ASSLGPSTSNQPQH
TRBV30,TRBJ1-5,AWSGQVSNQPQH
TRBV14,TRBJ2-5,ASSLLAGVQETQY
TRBV3-1,TRBJ1-2,ASSQAGREPNGYT
TRBV6-5,TRBJ2-5,ASSPTEYQETQY
TRBV3-1,TRBJ2-7,ASSLRRQGPYEQY
TRBV4-1,TRBJ2-5,ASSRTGRWETQY
TRBV28,TRBJ2-4,ASSLTRTGPQY
TRBV6-1,TRBJ1-3,ASSAGDSGNTIY
TRBV4-1,TRBJ2-3,ASSQVAQGLYPGVTQY
TRBV9,TRBJ2-6,ASSARRKTGANVLT
TRBV29-1,TRBJ2-1,SAEQGGKRGEQF
TRBV7-2,TRBJ2-5,ASSPGLGSYQETQY
TRBV7-9,TRBJ2-1,ASVKQGKTYNEQF
TRBV4-1,TRBJ2-2,ASSLEGVGGATGELF